Listed here are 4 T cell receptor beta chains from one sample, sequenced in a study of Graves' ophthalmopathy and Graves' hyperthyroidism (dated by TCRdb to 2016 to 2019). The sequencing machine was an Illumina HiSeq 2000. TCR beta CDR3 regions were amplified from RNA transcripts for repertoire sequencing. A first-round RT-PCR used HTBI primers with the Qiagen OneStep RT-PCR kit, followed by a second-round multiplex PCR, size selection and purification. TCRdb itself trimmed the public reads at Q25 with fastp, ran MiXCR and retained productive beta chains. Rows are unified per CDR3 protein, each entry keeping the most common DNA and genes. This sample has around 1.1 million distinct CDR3 sequences in its table, and about 36% of those were observed once. The ten largest clonotypes hold 11% of the sample. Material for sequencing was peripheral blood or thyroid tissue (not recorded which). The receptor source for this set is an adult man with Graves' hyperthyroidism.

The chain has TRBV15 and TRBJ2-2; 9 positions match TRBD1. Germline V CDR1 and CDR2: LNHNV, YYDKDF (reference sequence). J gave up 4 bases and V 3 bases, and 18 bases lay outside the gene matches. The CDR3 runs to 20 residues. The CDR3 loop reads CATSSFGIRDREIGTGELFF. CDR3 bases: TGTGCCACCAGCAGTTTCGGTATCCGGGACAGGGAAATAGGCACCGGGGAGCTGTTTTTT.

This clonotype was recorded many times. The V call is TRBV7-2, the J call TRBJ1-1; D not certain. Trimming shortened V by 6 bases and J by 0 bases, and 11 bases separated the two germline ends. Germline-derived CDR1 and CDR2 are SGHTA and FQGNSA. There are 14 residues in the CDR3. The DNA for the CDR3 is TGTGCCAGCAGTTCACAGCCCATGAACACTGAAGCTTTCTTT. Its translation: CASSSQPMNTEAFF.

This chain connects TRBV12-3 or TRBV12-4 to TRBJ2-2; perhaps TRBD2 as D (5 bases). The CDR3 runs 17 residues. Trimming removed 4 bases from V and 0 bases from J, with 15 bases in between. CDR3 DNA: TGTGCCAGCAGTTACATCCGCGGGTTTTCGAACACCGGGGAGCTGTTTTTT. It is translated as CASSYIRGFSNTGELFF.

The chain recombines TRBV4-3 with TRBJ1-5; TRBD1 matches at 7 bases. The germline gives CDR1 LGHNA, CDR2 YSLEER. The ends lost 4 bases at V and 0 bases at J; junction bases unmatched: 9. The CDR3 sequence is 17 residues long. CDR3 in DNA: TGCGCCAGCAGCCTGTCCGCCACAGGGGCTAGCAATCAGCCCCAGCATTTT. Its protein is CASSLSATGASNQPQHF.